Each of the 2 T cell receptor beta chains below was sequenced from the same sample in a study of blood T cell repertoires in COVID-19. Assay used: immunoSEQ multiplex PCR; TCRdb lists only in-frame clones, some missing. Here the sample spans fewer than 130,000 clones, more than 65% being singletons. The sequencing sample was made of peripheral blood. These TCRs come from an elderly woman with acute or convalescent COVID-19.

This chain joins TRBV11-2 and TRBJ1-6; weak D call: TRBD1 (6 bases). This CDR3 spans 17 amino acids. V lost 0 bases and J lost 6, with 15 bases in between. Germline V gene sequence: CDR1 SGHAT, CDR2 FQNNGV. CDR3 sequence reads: CASSLDRAGASNSPLHF. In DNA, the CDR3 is TGTGCCAGCAGCTTAGATCGGGCGGGGGCCTCTAATTCACCCCTCCACTTT.

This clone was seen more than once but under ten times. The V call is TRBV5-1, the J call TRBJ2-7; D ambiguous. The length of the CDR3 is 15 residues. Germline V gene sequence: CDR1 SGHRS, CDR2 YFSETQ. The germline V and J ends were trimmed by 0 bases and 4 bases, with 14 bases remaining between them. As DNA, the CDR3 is TGCGCCAGCAGCTTGGATGCGCCCCTCCTTTACGAGCAGTACTTC. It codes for CASSLDAPLLYEQYF.